The 23 T cell receptor beta chains reported below all come from one sample, sequenced in a study of response to subunit inactivated influenza vaccine listed by TCRdb under 2018. Library preparation employed RT-PCR. The instrument given in TCRdb is Illumina HiSeq 2500. Clones were called with MiXCR by TCRdb after fastp trimmed the public reads at Q25, and only in-frame beta chains were retained. Records with the same CDR3 protein are collapsed into one entry carrying the most frequent genes and DNA. This sample lists about 300,000 distinct CDR3 sequences; 21% were detected once. The ten largest clones take up 10% of the sample. The specimen comprised PBMCs from blood, sampled about 20 months after vaccination. These receptors all stem from a man aged 50-75 years who received an inactivated influenza vaccine. Donor details come from another sample of the same person, matched by shared clones.

CDR3 sequence (DNA): TGTGCCAGCAGCTTTGGGGGGTACAATCAGCCCCAGCATTTT. It yields the protein CASSFGGYNQPQHF. This chain uses TRBV7-9 with TRBJ1-5; tentative D call: TRBD1 (5 bases). This CDR3 spans 14 amino acids. From germline, CDR1 is SEHNR and CDR2 FQNEAQ (reference sequence). V lost 3 bases and J lost 3, with 9 bases in between.

This clonotype was seen only a few times. The chain is built from TRBV18 and TRBJ1-1; D unclear. This CDR3 spans 16 amino acids. Germline V lookup: CDR1 KGHSH, CDR2 LQKENI. V lost 0 bases and J lost 7, with 18 bases in between. The CDR3 here is CASSPPSGIRTVEAFF. The CDR3 region has the DNA TGTGCCAGCTCACCACCGAGCGGCATTCGTACGGTTGAAGCTTTCTTT. The full variable domain, its missing parts supplied by reference TRBV18 and TRBJ1-1, is NAGVMQNPRHLVRRRGQEARLRCSPMKGHSHVYWYRQLPEEGLKFMVYLQKENIIDESGMPKERFSAEFPKEGPSILRIQQVVRGDSAAYFCASSPPSGIRTVEAFFGQGTRLTVV.

V usage is TRBV7-2 and J usage is TRBJ2-7; D is undetermined. Per the germline V gene, CDR1 is SGHTA and CDR2 is FQGNSA. V was shortened by 2 bases and J by 1 base, with 9 bases between the two germline ends. The CDR3 loop spans 14 amino acids. The CDR3 coding sequence is TGTGCCAGCAGCTTAATAACCGAATCCTACGAGCAGTACTTC. Amino acids: CASSLITESYEQYF.

This sequence joins TRBV4-1 and TRBJ2-5, with TRBD2 matching 11 bases. The germline V gene encodes CDR1 MGHRA and CDR2 YSYEKL. Trimming cost V 1 base and J 7 bases; bases outside gene matches: 8. The CDR3 sequence is 16 residues long. This CDR3 reads CASSQGLAGTPGTQYF. Written as DNA, the CDR3 is TGCGCCAGCAGCCAAGGACTAGCGGGGACCCCAGGGACCCAGTACTTC.

This clonotype came up a few times. This CDR3 reads CASSIGTGRDGNTIYF. In nucleotides, the CDR3 is TGTGCCAGCAGCATAGGGACAGGGAGGGATGGAAACACCATATATTTT. The V gene is TRBV21-1, the J gene TRBJ1-3; the D call of TRBD1 is as the table states it, not checked on the DNA. TRBV21-1 is recorded as a pseudogene. This CDR3 spans 16 amino acids.

In this sample, this clonotype turned up a few times. This sequence joins TRBV7-6 and TRBJ2-7; TRBD2 aligns across 8 bases. The CDR3 is made up of 13 amino acids. Per germline, CDR1 SGHVS and CDR2 FNYEAQ. Trimming cost V 4 bases and J 4 bases; bases outside gene matches: 3. The CDR3 spells CASSWERGYEQYF. The CDR3, as DNA: TGTGCCAGCAGCTGGGAGCGGGGGTACGAGCAGTACTTC.

This clonotype was counted many times. The V call is TRBV10-1, the J call TRBJ1-2; D perhaps matches TRBD1 (5 bases). From germline, CDR1 is WNHNN and CDR2 SYGVQD (reference sequence). This CDR3 contains 15 residues. V lost 2 bases and J lost 5, with 15 bases in between. CDR3 sequence: CASSEAQGRDYGYTF. DNA of the CDR3: TGCGCCAGCAGTGAGGCGCAGGGACGGGATTATGGCTACACCTTC.

The rearrangement links TRBV20-1 to TRBJ1-4; D perhaps matches TRBD1 (5 bases). This CDR3 is 15 amino acids long. V was trimmed by 4 bases and J by 3 bases, leaving 15 bases between them. In germline, CDR1 is DFQATT, CDR2 SNEGSKA (reference sequence). The CDR3 loop reads CSATGGGASNEKLFF. DNA for the CDR3: TGCAGTGCTACCGGCGGAGGGGCGTCTAATGAAAAACTGTTTTTT.

This clonotype was seen ten or more times. The rearrangement joins TRBV20-1 to TRBJ2-5; D unclear. With 5 bases removed from V and 1 base from J, the gap between germline ends came to 14 bases. The CDR3 has 14 residues. Germline V gene sequence: CDR1 DFQATT, CDR2 SNEGSKA (reference sequence). The DNA of the CDR3 is TGCAGTGCTCCTAGATGGGTCACCCAAGAGACCCAGTACTTC. Translation gives CSAPRWVTQETQYF.

J is TRBJ1-1 and V is TRBV6-5, with 7 bases identical to TRBD1. With V trimmed by 7 bases and J by 1 base, 3 bases remained unmatched. CDR1 and CDR2 (germline): MNHEY, SVGAGI. The CDR3 runs to 13 residues. The CDR3: CASTWTGNTEAFF. CDR3 DNA: TGTGCCAGCACTTGGACAGGGAACACTGAAGCTTTCTTT.

This chain connects TRBV10-2 to TRBJ2-6, with 7 bases fitting TRBD1. The V gene end was trimmed by 8 bases and the J gene end by 1 base; junction bases not matched to a gene: 11. The CDR3 has 17 amino acids. Germline CDR1 is WSHSY and CDR2 is SAAADI. The CDR3 DNA reads as TGCGCCAGCTCCTTGAGACAGGGTGGGTCTGGGGCCAACGTCCTGACTTTC. Protein sequence: CASSLRQGGSGANVLTF.

This clonotype was counted only a few times. The chain combines TRBV28 with TRBJ2-1; D is unresolved. Trimming removed 4 bases at V and 6 bases at J, with 7 bases between. Germline assignment: CDR1 MDHEN and CDR2 SYDVKM. The CDR3 is 12 residues long. CDR3 bases: TGTGCCAGCAGTTCGGAAACCAATGAGCAGTTCTTC. Translated, it gives CASSSETNEQFF.

The chain has TRBV27 and TRBJ2-3, with D unclear. Germline V CDR1 and CDR2: MNHEY, SMNVEV (reference sequence). Trimming removed 6 bases at V and 2 bases at J, with 12 bases between. There are 14 residues in the CDR3. The CDR3, as DNA: TGTGCCAGCAGCATTGACGGATCCACAGATACGCAGTATTTT. Its protein is CASSIDGSTDTQYF.

Only a few counts were recorded for this clonotype. The chain has TRBV28 and TRBJ1-6, with 10 bases aligning to TRBD1. Germline-derived CDR1 and CDR2 are MDHEN and SYDVKM. CDR3 length: 16 residues. The junction had 4 bases not matched to a gene; V was cut back by 4 bases and J by 4 bases. In DNA, the CDR3 is TGTGCCAGCAGTTCCTGGACAGGGGGGTATAATTCACCCCTCCACTTT. This gives the protein CASSSWTGGYNSPLHF. Filled out from reference TRBV28 and TRBJ1-6, the complete variable domain reads DVKVTQSSRYLVKRTGEKVFLECVQDMDHENMFWYRQDPGLGLRLIYFSYDVKMKEKGDIPEGYSVSREKKERFSLILESASTNQTSMYLCASSSWTGGYNSPLHFGNGTRLTVT.

There are a few counts of this clonotype. The J gene is TRBJ2-7, the V gene TRBV15; perhaps TRBD1 as D (6 bases). The CDR3 runs 14 residues. Germline V lookup: CDR1 LNHNV, CDR2 YYDKDF (reference sequence). Trimming cost V 5 bases and J 5 bases, with 16 bases left between them. The CDR3: CATSVRQVGDEQYF. The CDR3 region has the DNA TGTGCCACCAGCGTAAGACAGGTTGGGGACGAGCAGTACTTC.

V is TRBV15 and J is TRBJ2-3; D might be TRBD1 (5 bases). The germline V gene encodes CDR1 LNHNV and CDR2 YYDKDF (reference sequence). This CDR3 contains 17 residues. Trimming removed 0 bases from V and 4 bases from J, with 17 bases in between. CDR3 protein: CATSRDLGAPDPDTQYF. In nucleotides, the CDR3 is TGTGCCACCAGCAGAGACCTTGGGGCTCCGGATCCAGATACGCAGTATTTT.

The sample holds many counts of this clonotype. CDR3 nucleotides: TGTGCCAGCAGCGTCCCGGGAGCGGAGGAGCAGTACTTC. Amino acid sequence: CASSVPGAEEQYF. This rearrangement joins TRBV7-9 to TRBJ2-7; D perhaps matches TRBD2 (6 bases). Trimming removed 5 bases at V and 7 bases at J, with 15 bases between. This CDR3 has 13 amino acids. Germline lookup yields CDR1 SEHNR and CDR2 FQNEAQ (reference sequence).

The chain joins TRBV20-1 to TRBJ2-1; D uncertain. Trimming removed 3 bases at V and 8 bases at J, with 5 bases between. This CDR3 spans 10 amino acids. In germline, CDR1 is DFQATT, CDR2 SNEGSKA (reference sequence). As DNA, the CDR3 is TGCAGTGCTAGCTTGGATGAGCAGTTCTTC. This translates into CSASLDEQFF.

This clonotype was counted between two and nine times. This rearrangement joins TRBV6-5 to TRBJ1-6; D not resolved. The germline CDR1 and CDR2 sequences are MNHEY and SVGAGI. Trimming pared 2 bases from V and 7 bases from J, leaving 15 bases between. The CDR3 consists of 16 residues. The CDR3 loop is CASSYGAVWQNSPLHF. CDR3 coding DNA: TGTGCCAGCAGTTACGGAGCAGTTTGGCAGAATTCACCCCTCCACTTT.

The table lists this clonotype with a few counts. This chain joins TRBV4-1 and TRBJ1-5; tentatively, D is TRBD1 (6 bases). V dropped 1 base and J dropped 7 bases, with 14 bases sitting between them. Germline V lookup: CDR1 MGHRA, CDR2 YSYEKL. The CDR3 loop spans 15 amino acids. The CDR3 DNA follows: TGCGCCAGCAGCCAAGTAGGGGGTAACGGGCAGCCCCAGCATTTT. The encoded protein is CASSQVGGNGQPQHF.

The CDR3 is CASKEGPSTDTQYF. CDR3 sequence (DNA): TGTGCCAGCAAAGAGGGACCCAGCACAGATACGCAGTATTTT. The V gene is TRBV9, the J gene TRBJ2-3; D might be TRBD1 or TRBD2, each matching 5 bases. The V gene lost 6 bases and the J gene lost 0 bases, with 11 bases spanning the gap. The CDR3 totals 14 residues. Germline CDR1 SGDLS, CDR2 YYNGEE.

A few counts support this clonotype. The J gene is TRBJ1-5, the V gene TRBV6-5; perhaps TRBD1 as D (5 bases). The CDR3 runs 15 residues. V shed 2 bases and J shed 5 bases, with 13 bases lying between them. Germline V gene lookup returns CDR1 MNHEY and CDR2 SVGAGI. As DNA, the CDR3 is TGTGCCAGCAGTTACGGGACCGGGGGTGATCAGCCCCAGCATTTT. Translation: CASSYGTGGDQPQHF.

This clonotype came up once. The chain recombines TRBV3-1 with TRBJ2-4; 8 nucleotides match TRBD2. J lost 6 bases, V lost 1 base, and 2 bases had no gene match. This CDR3 region has 14 residues. Germline CDR1 and CDR2: LGHDT and YNNKEL (reference sequence). CDR3 protein: CASSQGRGGNIQYF. The CDR3 bases are TGTGCCAGCAGCCAAGGACGGGGGGGAAACATTCAGTACTTC.